Reported below is one T cell receptor beta chain. It lacks a known antigen. The CDR3 is cut off 3 residues early in the read; its end comes from the germline J gene. TCR beta CDR3 regions were amplified by multiplex PCR from an average of roughly 1,200 ng genomic DNA per sample using the immunoSEQ assay. To correct primer bias, the assay used a complete synthetic TCR repertoire to set an amplification baseline. The amplicons were sequenced on the Illumina platform. In the original analysis: Sequence errors were corrected by clustering with frequency ratios and a modified nearest-neighbor algorithm, and the sequences were then analyzed in the immunoSEQ Analyzer using IMGT gene definitions. TCR richness and evenness were averaged over 20 rarefaction repeats at each rarefaction depth, excluding samples with fewer sequences than the depth. Wilcoxon rank sum tests with FDR correction were used to compare relative abundances of V, D and J genes between the groups. Blinded duplicates gave an intraclass correlation of under 97% for TCR richness and an average of 76.4% across around 66 gene segments. The immuneACCESS repertoire file appears here via TCRdb, limited to in-frame rearrangements. These files lack a portion of the clones; in checked studies, under half of the deficit traces to unresolved V genes, and the cause of the others is not known. For V, J and clone size, that table is used; D and trimming come from the DNA. Per the sample table, the count is 25,000 to 35,000 clones. Together, the top ten hold about 6.4% of the sample.

The germline V gene specifies SGHRS as CDR1 and YFSETQ as CDR2. Inclusive of the bounding cysteine and phenylalanine, the CDR3 is 15 residues long. The CDR3 was read in part: 36 bases, with the frame set at base 1. This entry belongs to a study of T cells in women clearing cervical HPV infection (dated 2018 in TCRdb). A note on the overall study: Cases were some 24 women with histologically confirmed HPV16-related CIN3 or worse, including a couple of invasive cancers. HLA typing was available for only a few women, so HLA type could not be excluded as a confounder. Cases were matched to controls by age within five years and by the year the sample was collected. Controls were more than 20 women whose single incident HPV16 infection cleared within 12 months without precancer or cancer developing. Median age was about 32 years in cases versus approximately 37 in controls, and baseline characteristics did not differ significantly. Nested within Costa Rica's Guanacaste HPV Natural History Study, an exploratory proof-of-principle case-control study compared TCR repertoires across cervical HPV16 outcomes. In the parent cohort, some 10,000 women aged 18 or older were enrolled in Guanacaste, Costa Rica, during 1993 to 1994 and were followed for roughly 7 years. Blood from cases was collected at the visit where the lesion was first found, while blood from controls was collected once the infection could no longer be detected. Among cases, blood sampling came a median of almost 150 days after lesion detection, with an interquartile range of roughly 90 to 230 days. Five blinded duplicates per group were added as quality controls, giving some 60 samples: approximately 50 participants and some 10 replicates. The research as a whole found: CIN3+ cases had significantly higher TCR repertoire richness than controls across sequencing depths, but evenness did not differ between the groups. T-cell numbers per sample were unknown, so richness differences could reflect varying T-cell content rather than repertoire biology. Cases had lower TRBV6-7 relative abundance than controls (roughly 0.12% versus 0.17%; Bonferroni P = 0.0008). The cross-sectional design could not show whether associations preceded infection or resulted from it; effector/memory subsets and HPV-specific T cells were not isolated. By combining richness with V gene abundances, random forest classifiers separated cases from controls with an estimated AUC of roughly 0.8.

Every participant had a single incident cervical HPV16 infection, and prevalent HPV16 infections were excluded. Cervical HPV DNA was detected by MY09/MY11 PCR and genotyped by dot-blot hybridization. Fifteen mL of heparinized blood were centrifuged, and the buffy coat was split into aliquots, frozen at -30 degrees C, and then kept at -80 degrees C. QIAGEN kits were used to extract genomic DNA from buffy coat specimens. Sequenced: blood buffy coat. The chain employs TRBV5-1 and TRBJ1-2; 9 junctional bases match TRBD1. The clonotype originates from a woman between 18 and 69 years old with a cervical HPV16 infection that either progressed to CIN3+ or cleared (not recorded which). The covered CDR3 bases are TGCGCCAGCAGCTTGTTTACCGGGACAGGGAGGCGC. It codes for CASSLFTGTGRR. The whole CDR3 protein reads CASSLFTGTGRRYTF.